The 30 T cell receptor beta chains in this list originate from one sample, sequenced in a study of blood T cell repertoires in COVID-19. Assay: immunoSEQ multiplex PCR; the TCRdb copy retains only in-frame clones and omits some. Of some 150,000 clones in the sample, approximately 88% were seen once. Sequencing was carried out using peripheral blood. The receptors here all came from a human donor in a cohort sampled during active COVID-19.

The chain is built from TRBV27 and TRBJ2-3; weak D call: TRBD2 (6 bases). V was pared by 7 bases and J by 4 bases, with 30 bases between. The CDR3 is made up of 19 amino acids. Looked up from germline, CDR1 is MNHEY and CDR2 is SMNVEV (reference sequence). The DNA for the CDR3 is TGTGCCAGCAAAGTGGCGGGGCTCGGGGCGAGAGGAACTTCAGATACGCAGTATTTT. Amino acids: CASKVAGLGARGTSDTQYF.

This clone was seen repeatedly, ten times or more. The chain recombines TRBV6-2 or TRBV6-3 with TRBJ2-3; 7 nucleotides agree with TRBD2. Germline-derived CDR1 and CDR2 are MNHEY and SVGEGT. The CDR3 is 15 amino acids. J was trimmed by 0 bases and V by 2 bases; bases with no gene match: 2. This CDR3 reads CASSYLAASTDTQYF. The CDR3 region has the DNA TGTGCCAGCAGTTACCTAGCGGCTAGCACAGATACGCAGTATTTT.

A remark on this clone: Other DNA sequences from this sample encode an identical CDR3 as well. The chain is built from TRBV10-3 and TRBJ1-5; 8 positions agree with TRBD1. V shed 9 bases, J shed 0 bases, and the junction held 4 bases outside the gene matches. Germline-derived CDR1 and CDR2 are ENHRY and SYGVKD. This CDR3 has 14 residues. This chain's CDR3 is CAIGTGDSNQPQHF. Written as DNA, the CDR3 is TGTGCCATTGGGACAGGAGATAGCAATCAGCCCCAGCATTTT.

A remark on this clone: This same CDR3 is encoded by further DNA sequences in the sample. V and J are TRBV7-9 and TRBJ2-7, with TRBD1 as a possible D gene (5 bases). This CDR3 comprises 14 residues. Trimming removed 3 bases at V and 2 bases at J, with 11 bases between. Germline V CDR1 and CDR2: SEHNR, FQNEAQ (reference sequence). The CDR3 region is CASSLGTGPYEQYF. In nucleotides, the CDR3 is TGTGCCAGCAGCTTGGGAACAGGACCCTACGAGCAGTACTTC.

The rearrangement uses TRBV9 and TRBJ1-1, with 7 bases matching TRBD1. Germline V gene sequence: CDR1 SGDLS, CDR2 YYNGEE. V lost 4 bases and J lost 4; bases outside the gene matches: 4. The length of the CDR3 is 13 residues. The CDR3 sequence is CASSHTGATEAFF. The DNA of the CDR3 is TGTGCCAGCAGCCACACAGGGGCCACTGAAGCTTTCTTT.

The V and J genes are TRBV7-9 and TRBJ2-7; 10 bases are a match to TRBD2. This CDR3 spans 15 amino acids. V gave up 5 bases and J gave up 6 bases; unmatched junction bases: 10. Germline lookup yields CDR1 SEHNR and CDR2 FQNEAQ (reference sequence). CDR3 loop: CASSPSGGAGGEQYF. As DNA, the CDR3 is TGTGCCAGCAGCCCCAGCGGGGGGGCGGGAGGCGAGCAGTACTTC. The variable domain in full, with the rest retrieved from reference TRBV7-9 and TRBJ2-7, is DTGVSQNPRHKITKRGQNVTFRCDPISEHNRLYWYRQTLGQGPEFLTYFQNEAQLEKSRLLSDRFSAERPKGSFSTLEIQRTEQGDSAMYLCASSPSGGAGGEQYFGPGTRLTVT.

This chain uses TRBV4-2 with TRBJ2-4, with D possibly matching TRBD2 (6 bases). This CDR3 is 18 amino acids long. Germline CDR1 is LGHNA and CDR2 is YNFKEQ. The ends were cut back, 2 bases at V and 8 bases at J, with 25 bases in the middle. CDR3 in amino acids: CASSQRGGGQGLTDIQYF. Written as DNA, the CDR3 is TGTGCCAGCAGCCAAAGGGGAGGAGGTCAGGGACTGACGGACATTCAGTACTTC.

This clone was counted a few times. The chain uses TRBV27 and TRBJ2-5; D is perhaps TRBD2 (6 bases). The germline gives CDR1 MNHEY, CDR2 SMNVEV (reference sequence). V was cut by 8 bases and J by 5 bases, with 21 bases left in between. The CDR3 is 15 residues long. The CDR3 DNA is TGTGCCAGCGCCAACCGGGGGATATTTAGGGAGACCCAGTACTTC. Translation: CASANRGIFRETQYF.

This chain links TRBV3-1 (or the pseudogene TRBV3-2) with TRBJ2-3, with TRBD1 as a possible D gene (5 bases). This CDR3 region has 15 residues. Germline values: CDR1 LGHDT, CDR2 YNNKEL (reference sequence). V was pared by 2 bases and J by 3 bases, with 12 bases between. The CDR3 DNA reads TGTGCCAGCAGCCAATCAAGGACACATACAGATACGCAGTATTTT. Protein: CASSQSRTHTDTQYF.

The chain links TRBV28 to TRBJ1-5; the match to TRBD1 covers 9 bases. This CDR3 comprises 14 residues. V lost 5 bases, J lost 6 bases, and 5 bases stayed unmatched. Per the germline V gene, CDR1 is MDHEN and CDR2 is SYDVKM. In DNA, the CDR3 is TGTGCCAGCAGTATCAACAGGGGGCGTCAGCCCCAGCATTTT. Translation gives CASSINRGRQPQHF.

The genes are TRBV19 and TRBJ2-1, with D possibly being TRBD1 (6 bases). Germline V gene sequence: CDR1 LNHDA, CDR2 SQIVND (reference sequence). Trimming removed 3 bases from V and 4 bases from J, with 10 bases in between. There are 14 residues in the CDR3. For the CDR3, the DNA is TGTGCCAGTAGTATCGGGGACATATACAATGAGCAGTTCTTC. This codes for CASSIGDIYNEQFF.

CDR3 protein: CATSRDGTGANYGYTF. The CDR3 coding sequence is TGTGCCACCAGCAGAGATGGTACAGGAGCTAACTATGGCTACACCTTC. V is TRBV15 and J is TRBJ1-2, with D tentatively TRBD1 (5 bases). Germline loops: CDR1 LNHNV, CDR2 YYDKDF (reference sequence). Trimming removed 0 bases from V and 0 bases from J, with 11 bases in between. CDR3 size: 16 residues.

V is TRBV4-1 and J is TRBJ2-5; tentatively, D is TRBD1 (6 bases). The CDR3 spans 17 residues. The V gene lost 2 bases and the J gene lost 4 bases, with 20 bases spanning the gap. In germline, CDR1 is MGHRA, CDR2 YSYEKL. As DNA, the CDR3 is TGCGCCAGCAGCCAACCAAAGACAGGTGTGGTTGGAGAGACCCAGTACTTC. Protein sequence: CASSQPKTGVVGETQYF.

The V and J genes are TRBV7-3 and TRBJ2-3, with 7 bases identical to TRBD2. CDR3 length: 15 amino acids. Per the germline V gene, CDR1 is SGHTA and CDR2 is FQGTGA. The V segment lost 4 bases and the J segment 1 base; nucleotides outside the gene matches: 5. The CDR3 here is CASSSLGGGTDTQYF. The CDR3 nucleotides read TGTGCCAGCAGCTCCCTGGGGGGGGGCACAGATACGCAGTATTTT.

The chain links TRBV5-1 to TRBJ2-2; 8 nucleotides line up with TRBD2. This CDR3 has 17 amino acids. In germline, CDR1 is SGHRS, CDR2 YFSETQ. J lost 8 bases, V lost 4 bases, and 16 bases had no gene match. The CDR3 here is CASSPGSSGLGSGELFF. The CDR3 coding sequence is TGCGCCAGCAGCCCGGGCTCTAGCGGGCTCGGATCAGGGGAGCTGTTTTTT.

V gene TRBV6-5 combines with J gene TRBJ1-5; 8 bases map to TRBD1. The CDR3 is made up of 14 amino acids. J gave up 7 bases and V 7 bases, and 9 bases lay outside the gene matches. Germline assignment: CDR1 MNHEY and CDR2 SVGAGI. The CDR3 bases are TGTGCCAGCATCAAAACACAGGGGGGACAGCCCCAGCATTTT. Translating gives CASIKTQGGQPQHF.

The chain carries TRBV27 and TRBJ2-1; 13 positions match TRBD2. Trimming removed 4 bases from V and 7 bases from J; junction bases left unmatched: 4. The CDR3 is made up of 15 amino acids. In germline, CDR1 is MNHEY, CDR2 SMNVEV (reference sequence). CDR3 DNA sequence: TGTGCCAGCAGTTCGGGACTAGCGGGGTCAAATGAGCAGTTCTTC. Protein: CASSSGLAGSNEQFF.

The chain joins TRBV27 to TRBJ2-7, with a possible D match to TRBD1 (6 bases). The CDR3 extends over 15 amino acids. Germline CDR1 MNHEY, CDR2 SMNVEV (reference sequence). Trimming left V 4 bases short and J 4 bases short, with 17 bases between. The CDR3 sequence: CASSYNRVEYYEQYV. The CDR3 nucleotides read TGTGCCAGCAGTTATAACAGGGTTGAGTATTACGAGCAGTACGTC.

This sequence joins TRBV16 and TRBJ1-2, with D unclear. The CDR3 spans 12 residues. The germline V gene has CDR1 KGHSY and CDR2 FQNENV. Deletions cut 6 bases from V and 5 bases from J, with 10 bases between. The CDR3 region is CASSPPPYGYTF. CDR3 sequence (DNA): TGTGCCAGCAGTCCCCCCCCGTATGGCTACACCTTC. The complete variable domain, with remaining parts taken from reference TRBV16 and TRBJ1-2, reads GEEVAQTPKHLVRGEGQKAKLYCAPIKGHSYVFWYQQVLKNEFKFLISFQNENVFDETGMPKERFSAKCLPNSPCSLEIQATKLEDSAVYFCASSPPPYGYTFGSGTRLTVV.

The rearrangement links TRBV10-2 to TRBJ2-7; D is perhaps TRBD1 (5 bases). The germline V gene has CDR1 WSHSY and CDR2 SAAADI. CDR3 length: 13 amino acids. The ends were cut back, 2 bases at V and 8 bases at J, with 13 bases in the middle. CDR3 loop: CASSEGQGSKQYV. The CDR3 coding sequence is TGCGCCAGCAGTGAGGGGCAGGGTAGTAAGCAGTACGTC.

The rearrangement uses TRBV15 and TRBJ1-1; no clear D gene. Trimming removed 0 bases at V and 7 bases at J, with 12 bases between. The CDR3 has 14 amino acids. Germline CDR1 and CDR2: LNHNV and YYDKDF (reference sequence). CDR3 loop: CATSRDLVADEAFF. Here the CDR3 DNA reads TGTGCCACCAGCAGAGATTTGGTGGCAGATGAAGCTTTCTTT.

This chain joins TRBV29-1 and TRBJ1-3, with 7 bases matching TRBD1. CDR3 length: 14 residues. Germline V lookup: CDR1 SQVTM, CDR2 ANQGSEA. The V gene end was trimmed by 6 bases and the J gene end by 0 bases; junction bases not matched to a gene: 5. The CDR3 DNA reads TGCAGCGTGCACAGGGGCCTCTCTGGAAACACCATATATTTT. Its translation: CSVHRGLSGNTIYF.

The chain uses TRBV29-1 and TRBJ2-3; TRBD2 matches 15 bases. The CDR3 contains 22 residues. Trimming cost V 0 bases and J 0 bases; bases outside gene matches: 16. Germline CDR1 SQVTM, CDR2 ANQGSEA. DNA of the CDR3: TGCAGCGTTGAAGATAGGGCGTCCGGGACTAGCGGGAGGCGGGCTAGCACAGATACGCAGTATTTT. Translated: CSVEDRASGTSGRRASTDTQYF.

The genes are TRBV30 and TRBJ2-6; 7 bases match TRBD1. V shed 5 bases, J shed 0 bases, and the junction held 16 bases outside the gene matches. The CDR3 spans 19 residues. The germline gives CDR1 GTSNPN, CDR2 SVGIG (reference sequence). The DNA for the CDR3 is TGTGCCTGGGAGTGGGGGACAGACGGGCCCTACTCTGGGGCCAACGTCCTGACTTTC. It encodes CAWEWGTDGPYSGANVLTF.

This clone has a single count. This rearrangement joins TRBV5-1 to TRBJ2-5; D is perhaps TRBD1 (5 bases). The CDR3 has 15 residues. CDR1 is SGHRS and CDR2 is YFSETQ in the germline V gene. Trimming pared 0 bases from V and 1 base from J, leaving 10 bases between. The chain's CDR3 is CASSLEGMSQETQYF. The CDR3 coding sequence is TGCGCCAGCAGCTTGGAGGGGATGAGCCAAGAGACCCAGTACTTC.

J is TRBJ2-3 and V is TRBV5-5; 10 nucleotides agree with TRBD2. This CDR3 has 15 amino acids. CDR1 is SGHKS and CDR2 is YYEKEE in the germline V gene (reference sequence). Trimming at V came to 4 bases and at J to 4 bases, leaving 6 bases not matched to a gene. The DNA of the CDR3 is TGTGCCAGCAGCACTCTAGCGGGAGAATCAGATACGCAGTATTTT. Its protein is CASSTLAGESDTQYF.

The rearrangement joins TRBV28 to TRBJ1-1; D may be TRBD1 (5 bases). The ends were cut back, 2 bases at V and 6 bases at J, with 10 bases in the middle. The CDR3 has 13 residues. The germline CDR1 and CDR2 sequences are MDHEN and SYDVKM. The chain's CDR3 is CASSLGGVAEAFF. CDR3 nucleotides: TGTGCCAGCAGTTTAGGAGGGGTGGCTGAAGCTTTCTTT.

The V gene is TRBV11-2, the J gene TRBJ1-3; D remains unclear. V was trimmed by 2 bases and J by 3 bases, leaving 8 bases between them. Germline V gene lookup returns CDR1 SGHAT and CDR2 FQNNGV. The CDR3 consists of 14 residues. The CDR3 spells CASSLNRDGNTIYF. CDR3 DNA: TGTGCCAGCAGCTTAAACAGAGATGGAAACACCATATATTTT.

The chain recombines TRBV28 with TRBJ2-7; 7 positions agree with TRBD2. The CDR3 consists of 14 residues. The V segment lost 6 bases and the J segment 3 bases; nucleotides outside the gene matches: 8. CDR1 and CDR2 from the germline V gene are MDHEN and SYDVKM. In DNA, the CDR3 is TGTGCCAGCAGGGGAACCGGGAGGAACTACGAGCAGTACTTC. Its translation is CASRGTGRNYEQYF.

The chain carries TRBV5-5 and TRBJ2-7; 8 nucleotides line up with TRBD1. Unmatched junction bases numbered 12, after V lost 4 bases and J lost 6 bases. Germline V gene lookup returns CDR1 SGHKS and CDR2 YYEKEE (reference sequence). This CDR3 contains 15 residues. CDR3 DNA: TGTGCCAGCAGCCTGTCGGGACAGGATAATCGCGAGCAGTACTTC. It translates to CASSLSGQDNREQYF.